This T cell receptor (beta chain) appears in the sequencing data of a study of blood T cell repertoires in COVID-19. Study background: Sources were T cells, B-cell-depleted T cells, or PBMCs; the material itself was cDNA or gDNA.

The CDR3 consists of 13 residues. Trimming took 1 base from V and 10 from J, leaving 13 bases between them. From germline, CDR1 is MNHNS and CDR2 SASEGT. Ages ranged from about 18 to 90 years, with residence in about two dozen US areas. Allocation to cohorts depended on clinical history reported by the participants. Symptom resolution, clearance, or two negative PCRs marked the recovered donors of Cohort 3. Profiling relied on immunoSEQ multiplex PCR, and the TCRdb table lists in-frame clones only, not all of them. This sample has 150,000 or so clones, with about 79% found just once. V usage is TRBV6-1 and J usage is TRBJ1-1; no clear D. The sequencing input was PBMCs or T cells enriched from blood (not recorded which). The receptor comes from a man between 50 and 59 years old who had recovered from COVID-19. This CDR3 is CASSEEGGSGAFF. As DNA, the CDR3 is TGTGCCAGCAGTGAAGAGGGAGGGTCGGGAGCTTTCTTT.